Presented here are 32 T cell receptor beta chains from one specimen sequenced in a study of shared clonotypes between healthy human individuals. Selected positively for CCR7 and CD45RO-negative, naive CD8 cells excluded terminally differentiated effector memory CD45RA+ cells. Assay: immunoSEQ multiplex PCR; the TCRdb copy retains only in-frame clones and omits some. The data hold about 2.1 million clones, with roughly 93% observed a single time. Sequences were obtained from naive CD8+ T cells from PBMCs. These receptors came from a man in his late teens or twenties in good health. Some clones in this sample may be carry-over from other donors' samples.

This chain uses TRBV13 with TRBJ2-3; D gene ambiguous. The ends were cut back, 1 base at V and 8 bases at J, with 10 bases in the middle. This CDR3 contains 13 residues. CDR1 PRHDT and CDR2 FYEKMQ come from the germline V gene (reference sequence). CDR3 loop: CASSLALEATQYF. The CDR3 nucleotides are TGTGCCAGCAGCTTAGCCCTAGAAGCTACGCAGTATTTT.

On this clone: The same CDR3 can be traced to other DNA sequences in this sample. The CDR3 loop reads CASSLRGDEQYF. CDR3 sequence (DNA): TGCGCCAGCAGCTTGAGGGGCGACGAGCAGTACTTC. The V gene is TRBV5-1, the J gene TRBJ2-7; D might be TRBD1 (5 bases). Germline V CDR1 and CDR2: SGHRS, YFSETQ. The CDR3 loop spans 12 amino acids. V gave up 1 base and J gave up 5 bases, with 7 bases separating them.

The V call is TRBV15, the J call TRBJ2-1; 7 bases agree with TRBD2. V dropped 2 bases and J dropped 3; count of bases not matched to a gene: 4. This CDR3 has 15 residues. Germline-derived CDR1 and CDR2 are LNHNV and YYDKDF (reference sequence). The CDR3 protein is CATSRTGGVYNEQFF. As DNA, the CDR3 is TGTGCCACCAGCAGAACGGGGGGAGTCTACAATGAGCAGTTCTTC.

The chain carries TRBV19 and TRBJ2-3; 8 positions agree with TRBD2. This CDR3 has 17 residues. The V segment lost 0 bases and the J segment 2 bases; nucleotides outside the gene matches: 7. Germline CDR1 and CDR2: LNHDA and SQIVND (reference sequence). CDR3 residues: CASSIEGGLAPTDTQYF. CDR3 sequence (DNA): TGTGCCAGTAGTATAGAAGGAGGACTAGCCCCCACAGATACGCAGTATTTT.

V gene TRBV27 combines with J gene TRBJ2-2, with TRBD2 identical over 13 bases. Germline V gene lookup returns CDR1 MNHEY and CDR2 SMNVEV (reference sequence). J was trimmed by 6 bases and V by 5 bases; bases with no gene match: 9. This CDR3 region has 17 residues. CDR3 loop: CASSRRLAGGVPGELFF. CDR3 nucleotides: TGTGCCAGCAGTAGGAGACTAGCGGGAGGTGTCCCCGGGGAGCTGTTTTTT.

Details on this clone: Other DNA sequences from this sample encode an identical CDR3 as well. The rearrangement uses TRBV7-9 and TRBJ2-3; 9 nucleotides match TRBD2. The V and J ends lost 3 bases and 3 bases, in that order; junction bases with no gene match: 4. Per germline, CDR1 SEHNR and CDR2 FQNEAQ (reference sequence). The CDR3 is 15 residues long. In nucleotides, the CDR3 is TGTGCCAGCAGCTTTTCCCTAGCGGGAACAGATACGCAGTATTTT. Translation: CASSFSLAGTDTQYF. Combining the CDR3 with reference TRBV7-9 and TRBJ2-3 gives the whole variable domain DTGVSQNPRHKITKRGQNVTFRCDPISEHNRLYWYRQTLGQGPEFLTYFQNEAQLEKSRLLSDRFSAERPKGSFSTLEIQRTEQGDSAMYLCASSFSLAGTDTQYFGPGTRLTVL.

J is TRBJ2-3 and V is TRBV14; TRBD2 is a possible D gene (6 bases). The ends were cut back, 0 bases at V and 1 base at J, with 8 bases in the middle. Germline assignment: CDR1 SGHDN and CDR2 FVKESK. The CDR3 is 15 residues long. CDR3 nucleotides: TGTGCCAGCAGCCAAGACGGGAGCGGCACAGATACGCAGTATTTT. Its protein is CASSQDGSGTDTQYF.

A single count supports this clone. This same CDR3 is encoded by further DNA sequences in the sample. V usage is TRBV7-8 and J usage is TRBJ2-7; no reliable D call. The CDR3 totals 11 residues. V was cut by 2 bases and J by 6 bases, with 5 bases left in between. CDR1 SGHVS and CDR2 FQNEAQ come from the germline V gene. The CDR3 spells CASSLIGEQYF. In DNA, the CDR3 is TGTGCCAGCAGCTTAATTGGCGAGCAGTACTTC.

The CDR3 protein is CASSWELPEAFF. Here the CDR3 DNA reads TGTGCCAGCAGCTGGGAGTTACCTGAAGCTTTCTTT. The chain joins TRBV7-9 to TRBJ1-1; no definite D call. V gave up 4 bases and J gave up 6 bases, with 9 bases separating them. The CDR3 totals 12 residues. Germline assignment: CDR1 SEHNR and CDR2 FQNEAQ (reference sequence).

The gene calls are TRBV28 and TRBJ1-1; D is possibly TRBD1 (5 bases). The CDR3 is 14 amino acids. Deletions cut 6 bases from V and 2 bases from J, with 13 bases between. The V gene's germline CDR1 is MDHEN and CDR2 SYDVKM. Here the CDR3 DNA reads TGTGCCAGCAGCGTATGGGGCAGTAACACTGAAGCTTTCTTT. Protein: CASSVWGSNTEAFF.

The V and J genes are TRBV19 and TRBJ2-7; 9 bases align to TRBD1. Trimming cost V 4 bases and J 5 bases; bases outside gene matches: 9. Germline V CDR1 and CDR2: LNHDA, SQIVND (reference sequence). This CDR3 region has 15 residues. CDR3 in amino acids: CASSKGDRAGNEQYF. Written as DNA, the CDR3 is TGTGCCAGTAGTAAAGGGGACAGGGCTGGGAACGAGCAGTACTTC.

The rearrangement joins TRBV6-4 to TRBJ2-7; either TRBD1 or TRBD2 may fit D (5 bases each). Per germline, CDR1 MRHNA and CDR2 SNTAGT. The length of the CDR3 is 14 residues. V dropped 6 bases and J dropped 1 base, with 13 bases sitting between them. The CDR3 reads CASSLTEGSYEQYF. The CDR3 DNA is TGTGCCAGCAGCCTGACAGAGGGATCCTACGAGCAGTACTTC.

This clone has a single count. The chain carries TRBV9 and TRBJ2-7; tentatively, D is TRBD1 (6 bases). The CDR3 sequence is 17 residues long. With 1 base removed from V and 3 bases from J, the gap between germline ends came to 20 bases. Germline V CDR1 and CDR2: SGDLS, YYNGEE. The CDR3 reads CASSVRFDKDSHYEQYF. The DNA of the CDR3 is TGTGCCAGCAGCGTAAGATTCGACAAGGACAGCCACTACGAGCAGTACTTC.

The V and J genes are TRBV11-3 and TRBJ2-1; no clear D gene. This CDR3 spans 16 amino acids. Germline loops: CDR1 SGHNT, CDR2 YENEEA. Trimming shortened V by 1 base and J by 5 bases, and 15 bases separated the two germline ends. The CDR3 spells CASSLGGGLRDNEQFF. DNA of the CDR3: TGTGCCAGCAGCTTAGGAGGTGGTTTACGGGACAATGAGCAGTTCTTC.

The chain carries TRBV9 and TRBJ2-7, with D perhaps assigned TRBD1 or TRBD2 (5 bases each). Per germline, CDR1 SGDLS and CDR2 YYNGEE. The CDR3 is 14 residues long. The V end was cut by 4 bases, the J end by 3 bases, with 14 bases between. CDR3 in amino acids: CASSSTGRSYEQYF. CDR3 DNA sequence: TGTGCCAGCAGCTCGACGGGACGCAGCTACGAGCAGTACTTC.

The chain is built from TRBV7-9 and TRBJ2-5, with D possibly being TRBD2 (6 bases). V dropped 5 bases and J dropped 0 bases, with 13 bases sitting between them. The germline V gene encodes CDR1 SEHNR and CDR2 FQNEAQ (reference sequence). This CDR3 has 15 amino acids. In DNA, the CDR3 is TGTGCCAGCAGCACGAGACGGGAGTACCAAGAGACCCAGTACTTC. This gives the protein CASSTRREYQETQYF.

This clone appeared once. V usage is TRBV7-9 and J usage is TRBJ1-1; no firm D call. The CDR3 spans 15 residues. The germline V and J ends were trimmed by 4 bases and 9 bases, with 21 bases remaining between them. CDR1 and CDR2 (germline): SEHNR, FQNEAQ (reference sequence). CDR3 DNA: TGTGCCAGCAGCTCCACGTGGGAGGGAGTGTTGAAAGCTTTCTTT. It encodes CASSSTWEGVLKAFF. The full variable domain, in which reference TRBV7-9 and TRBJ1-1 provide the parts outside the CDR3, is DTGVSQNPRHKITKRGQNVTFRCDPISEHNRLYWYRQTLGQGPEFLTYFQNEAQLEKSRLLSDRFSAERPKGSFSTLEIQRTEQGDSAMYLCASSSTWEGVLKAFFGQGTRLTVV.

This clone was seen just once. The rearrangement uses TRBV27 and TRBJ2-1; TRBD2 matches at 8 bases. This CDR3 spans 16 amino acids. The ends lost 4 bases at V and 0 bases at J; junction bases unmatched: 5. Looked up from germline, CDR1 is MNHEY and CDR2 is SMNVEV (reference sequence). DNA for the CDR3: TGTGCCAGCAGTTATAGCGGGACCGGCTCCTACAATGAGCAGTTCTTC. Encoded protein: CASSYSGTGSYNEQFF.

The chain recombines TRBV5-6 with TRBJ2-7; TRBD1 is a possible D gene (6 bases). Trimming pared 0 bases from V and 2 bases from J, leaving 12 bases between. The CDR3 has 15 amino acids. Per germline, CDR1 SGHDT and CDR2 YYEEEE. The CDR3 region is CASSLGGQGTYEQYF. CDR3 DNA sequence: TGTGCCAGCAGCTTGGGGGGACAAGGAACCTACGAGCAGTACTTC.

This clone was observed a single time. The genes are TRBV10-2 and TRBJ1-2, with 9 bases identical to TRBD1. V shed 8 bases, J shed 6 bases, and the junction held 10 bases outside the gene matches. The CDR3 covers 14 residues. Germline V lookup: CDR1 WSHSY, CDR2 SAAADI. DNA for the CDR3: TGCGCCAGCCGTCCCGGGACAGGGACTCATGGCTACACCTTC. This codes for CASRPGTGTHGYTF.

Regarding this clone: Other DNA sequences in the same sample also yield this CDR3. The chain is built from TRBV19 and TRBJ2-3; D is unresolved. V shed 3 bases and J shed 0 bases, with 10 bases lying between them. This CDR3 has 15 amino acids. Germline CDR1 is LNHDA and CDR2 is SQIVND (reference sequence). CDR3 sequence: CASSIRGSSTDTQYF. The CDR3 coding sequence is TGTGCCAGTAGTATCCGTGGGTCTAGCACAGATACGCAGTATTTT.

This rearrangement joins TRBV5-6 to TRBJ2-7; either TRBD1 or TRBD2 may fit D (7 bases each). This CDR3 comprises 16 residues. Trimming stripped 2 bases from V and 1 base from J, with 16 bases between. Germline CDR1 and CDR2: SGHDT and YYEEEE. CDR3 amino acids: CASSLEAGQTSYEQYF. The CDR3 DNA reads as TGTGCCAGCAGCTTAGAAGCGGGACAGACTTCCTACGAGCAGTACTTC.

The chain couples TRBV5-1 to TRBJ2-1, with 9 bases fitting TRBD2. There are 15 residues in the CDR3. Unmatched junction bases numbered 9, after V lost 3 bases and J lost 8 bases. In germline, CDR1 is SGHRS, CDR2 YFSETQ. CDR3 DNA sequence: TGCGCCAGCAGCTCGCAACCGGGACTAGCAGATGAGCAGTTCTTC. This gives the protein CASSSQPGLADEQFF.

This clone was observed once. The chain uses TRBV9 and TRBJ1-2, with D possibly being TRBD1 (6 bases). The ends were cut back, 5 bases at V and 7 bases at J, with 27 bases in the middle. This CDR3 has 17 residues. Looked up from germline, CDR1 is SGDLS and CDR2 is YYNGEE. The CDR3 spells CASRATSTSGVFGGYTF. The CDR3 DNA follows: TGTGCCAGCAGGGCTACGTCTACCTCAGGGGTGTTCGGTGGCTACACCTTC.

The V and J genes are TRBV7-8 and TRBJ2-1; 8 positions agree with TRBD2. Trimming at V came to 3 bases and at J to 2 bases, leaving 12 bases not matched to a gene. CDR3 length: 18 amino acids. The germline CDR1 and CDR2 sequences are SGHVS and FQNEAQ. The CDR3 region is CASSLLGGRTNPYNEQFF. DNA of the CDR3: TGTGCCAGCAGCTTGTTGGGCGGGAGGACCAATCCCTACAATGAGCAGTTCTTC.

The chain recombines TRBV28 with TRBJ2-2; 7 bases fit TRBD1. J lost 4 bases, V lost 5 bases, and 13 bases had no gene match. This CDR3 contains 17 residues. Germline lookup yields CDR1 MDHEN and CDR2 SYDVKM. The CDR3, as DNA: TGTGCCAGCAGTGTACCTCGACAGGGTTTGGGCACCGGGGAGCTGTTTTTT. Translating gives CASSVPRQGLGTGELFF.

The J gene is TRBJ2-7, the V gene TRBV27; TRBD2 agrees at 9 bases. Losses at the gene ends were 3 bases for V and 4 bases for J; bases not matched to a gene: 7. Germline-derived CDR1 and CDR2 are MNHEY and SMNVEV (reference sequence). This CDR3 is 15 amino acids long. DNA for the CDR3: TGTGCCAGCAGTTTGGTAGCGGGAGTCGGGTACGAGCAGTACTTC. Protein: CASSLVAGVGYEQYF.

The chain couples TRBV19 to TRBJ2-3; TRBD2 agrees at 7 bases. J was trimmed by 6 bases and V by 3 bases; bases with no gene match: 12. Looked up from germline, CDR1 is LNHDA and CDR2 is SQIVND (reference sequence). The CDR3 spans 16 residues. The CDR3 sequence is CASSMAGGLGGDTQYF. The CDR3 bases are TGTGCCAGTAGTATGGCTGGCGGACTCGGGGGGGATACGCAGTATTTT.

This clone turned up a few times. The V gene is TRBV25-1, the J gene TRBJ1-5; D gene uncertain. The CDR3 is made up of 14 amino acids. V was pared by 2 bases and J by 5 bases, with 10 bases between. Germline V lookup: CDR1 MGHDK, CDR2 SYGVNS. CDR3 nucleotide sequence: TGTGCCAGCAGTGAAGTAGAGTCGGATCAGCCCCAGCATTTT. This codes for CASSEVESDQPQHF.

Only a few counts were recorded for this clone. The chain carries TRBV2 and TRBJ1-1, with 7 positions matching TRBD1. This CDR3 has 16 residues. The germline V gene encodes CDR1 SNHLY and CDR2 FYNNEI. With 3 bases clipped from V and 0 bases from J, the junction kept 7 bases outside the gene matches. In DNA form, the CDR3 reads TGTGCCAGCAGTGAGAACCGGGACAGAATGAACACTGAAGCTTTCTTT. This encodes CASSENRDRMNTEAFF.

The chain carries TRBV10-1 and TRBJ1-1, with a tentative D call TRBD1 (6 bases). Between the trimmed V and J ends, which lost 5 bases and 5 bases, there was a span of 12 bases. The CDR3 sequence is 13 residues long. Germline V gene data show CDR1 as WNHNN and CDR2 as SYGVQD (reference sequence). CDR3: CASSNRVETEAFF. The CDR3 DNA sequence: TGCGCCAGCAGTAACAGGGTGGAGACTGAAGCTTTCTTT.

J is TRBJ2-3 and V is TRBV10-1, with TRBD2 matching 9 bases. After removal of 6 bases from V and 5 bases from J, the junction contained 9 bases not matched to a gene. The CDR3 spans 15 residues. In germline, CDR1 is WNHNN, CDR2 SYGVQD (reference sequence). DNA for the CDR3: TGCGCCAGCAGCCCCGGCCTAGCGGGACTAGATACGCAGTATTTT. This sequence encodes CASSPGLAGLDTQYF.